Presented here are 23 T cell receptor beta chains from one specimen sequenced in a study of shared clonotypes between healthy human individuals. As defined, naive CD8 cells were CD45RO-negative and positively selected for CCR7, with terminally differentiated effector memory CD45RA+ cells excluded. Only in-frame clones appear in the TCRdb table, and some are missing; sequencing was by immunoSEQ multiplex PCR. The data show under 850,000 clones, approximately 92% seen once. Input material: naive CD8+ T cells sorted from blood. All receptors derive from a man younger than 40 in good health.

The chain employs TRBV2 and TRBJ2-5; TRBD1 matches 8 bases. V shed 6 bases, J shed 9 bases, and the junction held 15 bases outside the gene matches. The CDR3 is 15 amino acids. CDR1 is SNHLY and CDR2 is FYNNEI in the germline V gene. CDR3 protein: CASSDTGQGGWSQYF. The DNA of the CDR3 is TGTGCCAGCAGCGATACCGGACAGGGCGGATGGTCCCAGTACTTC.

The V and J genes are TRBV29-1 and TRBJ2-7, with 11 bases fitting TRBD1. The CDR3 consists of 14 residues. The V segment lost 1 base and the J segment 2 bases; nucleotides outside the gene matches: 1. Germline values: CDR1 SQVTM, CDR2 ANQGSEA. The CDR3 loop reads CSVEGDRGTYEQYF. The CDR3 nucleotides read TGCAGCGTTGAAGGGGACAGGGGGACCTACGAGCAGTACTTC.

The chain links TRBV7-9 to TRBJ2-1; 12 bases are a match to TRBD2. Germline CDR1 is SEHNR and CDR2 is FQNEAQ (reference sequence). The CDR3 is 16 amino acids. V shed 4 bases and J 5 bases; nucleotides not matched to a gene: 6. The CDR3 loop reads CASSSSGTSGHNEQFF. In DNA form, the CDR3 reads TGTGCCAGCAGCTCTTCAGGGACTAGCGGGCACAATGAGCAGTTCTTC.

The gene calls are TRBV19 and TRBJ2-1, with D hard to call. V was clipped by 4 bases and J by 4 bases, with 5 bases between them. The CDR3 spans 12 residues. Germline CDR1 and CDR2: LNHDA and SQIVND (reference sequence). The CDR3 DNA follows: TGTGCCAGTAGTACCCCGTACAATGAGCAGTTCTTC. Its protein is CASSTPYNEQFF.

The chain recombines TRBV2 with TRBJ2-1; 12 bases map to TRBD2. This CDR3 has 16 residues. V was clipped by 4 bases and J by 1 base; unmatched bases: 2. Germline V CDR1 and CDR2: SNHLY, FYNNEI. CDR3 residues: CASSVTSGSSYNEQFF. CDR3 sequence (DNA): TGTGCCAGCAGTGTGACTAGCGGGAGTTCCTACAATGAGCAGTTCTTC.

This chain uses TRBV7-9 with TRBJ2-7, with unresolved D. The V end was cut by 2 bases, the J end by 2 bases, with 10 bases between. Germline CDR1 reads SEHNR; CDR2 reads FQNEAQ (reference sequence). CDR3 length: 14 amino acids. CDR3 sequence reads: CASSLKSAPYEQYF. CDR3 sequence (DNA): TGTGCCAGCAGCTTAAAAAGCGCCCCCTACGAGCAGTACTTC.

The V and J genes are TRBV19 and TRBJ2-1; 7 positions agree with TRBD1. V was pared by 6 bases and J by 1 base, with 24 bases of the junction left unmatched. Per the germline V gene, CDR1 is LNHDA and CDR2 is SQIVND (reference sequence). The CDR3 consists of 21 residues. CDR3 nucleotides: TGTGCCAGTAGCCTTAACCAGGGGGTATCATGGGGGATATCGTCCTACAATGAGCAGTTCTTC. Residues: CASSLNQGVSWGISSYNEQFF.

V usage is TRBV5-4 and J usage is TRBJ2-7, with 10 bases identical to TRBD2. V shed 7 bases, J shed 3 bases, and the junction held 4 bases outside the gene matches. The CDR3 runs to 13 residues. Germline assignment: CDR1 SGHNT and CDR2 YYREEE (reference sequence). The CDR3 sequence: CASGASGSYEQYF. CDR3 bases: TGTGCCAGCGGGGCTAGCGGGAGCTACGAGCAGTACTTC.

This chain uses TRBV11-2 with TRBJ2-1; D is perhaps TRBD2 (6 bases). This CDR3 comprises 18 residues. Per germline, CDR1 SGHAT and CDR2 FQNNGV. Trimming pared 0 bases from V and 1 base from J, leaving 16 bases between. CDR3 bases: TGTGCCAGCAGCTTAGATCTGGTGGGTAGCGGATCCTACAATGAGCAGTTCTTC. It is translated as CASSLDLVGSGSYNEQFF.

CDR3 DNA sequence: TGTGCCAGCAGCTTAAACAGGGTGAACACTGAAGCTTTCTTT. Its translation is CASSLNRVNTEAFF. V usage is TRBV7-2 and J usage is TRBJ1-1, with D tentatively TRBD1 (6 bases). The CDR3 has 14 amino acids. The V gene lost 2 bases and the J gene lost 0 bases, with 7 bases spanning the gap. The V gene's germline CDR1 is SGHTA and CDR2 FQGNSA.

The chain is built from TRBV10-3 and TRBJ2-7; D may be TRBD1 (6 bases). V lost 5 bases to trimming and J lost 3 bases, with 11 bases between them. Germline CDR1 ENHRY, CDR2 SYGVKD. The CDR3 sequence is 13 residues long. This chain's CDR3 is CAISFLRGYEQYF. CDR3 coding DNA: TGTGCCATCAGTTTCCTCAGGGGCTACGAGCAGTACTTC.

The V and J genes are TRBV29-1 and TRBJ2-7; D may be TRBD1 (5 bases). The germline V gene has CDR1 SQVTM and CDR2 ANQGSEA. The CDR3 spans 12 residues. The ends were cut back, 5 bases at V and 6 bases at J, with 14 bases in the middle. The CDR3 bases are TGCAGCGTTCGTGCAGGGCTCGGCGAGCAGTACTTC. It yields the protein CSVRAGLGEQYF.

The rearrangement links TRBV11-2 to TRBJ2-2, with D perhaps matching TRBD2 (5 bases). Trimming cost V 1 base and J 4 bases, with 13 bases left between them. Germline-derived CDR1 and CDR2 are SGHAT and FQNNGV. This CDR3 is built from 16 residues. In DNA, the CDR3 is TGTGCCAGCAGCTTAGTTGGCGGACTTACCACCGGGGAGCTGTTTTTT. Translating gives CASSLVGGLTTGELFF.

V usage is TRBV14 and J usage is TRBJ2-7; D gene unclear. CDR3 length equals 13 residues. Germline V CDR1 and CDR2: SGHDN, FVKESK. V dropped 5 bases and J dropped 2 bases, with 10 bases sitting between them. The CDR3: CASSYSGAYEQYF. The CDR3 nucleotides read TGTGCCAGCAGCTACAGTGGAGCCTACGAGCAGTACTTC.

The chain joins TRBV27 to TRBJ2-1, with D possibly being TRBD1 or TRBD2 (6 bases each). This CDR3 is 14 amino acids long. V lost 5 bases, J lost 8 bases, and 16 bases lay in between. Germline V lookup: CDR1 MNHEY, CDR2 SMNVEV (reference sequence). As DNA, the CDR3 is TGTGCCAGCAGTCAGGGGCCTGGAGGGGATGAGCAGTTCTTC. This encodes CASSQGPGGDEQFF.

In regard to this clone: Other DNA sequences in this specimen translate into the identical CDR3. This chain uses TRBV9 with TRBJ2-3; D call uncertain. The V end lost 7 bases, the J end lost 6 bases, and 6 bases lay between the germline ends. Germline V gene data show CDR1 as SGDLS and CDR2 as YYNGEE. The CDR3 covers 10 residues. CDR3 DNA: TGTGCCAGCGCCGGGGATACGCAGTATTTT. Translating it yields CASAGDTQYF.

The genes are TRBV29-1 and TRBJ2-3; tentatively, D is TRBD2 (6 bases). The CDR3 consists of 14 residues. Germline V gene sequence: CDR1 SQVTM, CDR2 ANQGSEA. V was cut by 7 bases and J by 2 bases, with 16 bases left in between. CDR3 DNA: TGCAGCGCCTCGGTTGGGGAGGACACAGATACGCAGTATTTT. It specifies CSASVGEDTDTQYF.

This chain connects TRBV13 to TRBJ2-5, with D possibly being TRBD1 (5 bases). With 3 bases removed from V and 5 bases from J, the gap between germline ends came to 13 bases. The length of the CDR3 is 14 residues. Germline CDR1 PRHDT, CDR2 FYEKMQ (reference sequence). The CDR3 reads CASSFEAGRETQYF. For the CDR3, the DNA is TGTGCCAGCAGCTTTGAAGCAGGGCGGGAGACCCAGTACTTC.

This chain uses TRBV27 with TRBJ2-4; D remains unclear. V was clipped by 5 bases and J by 2 bases, with 10 bases between them. The germline V gene encodes CDR1 MNHEY and CDR2 SMNVEV (reference sequence). The CDR3 runs 14 residues. CDR3 nucleotides: TGTGCCAGCAGTCCCCAAGGATCCAAAAACATTCAGTACTTC. Translating gives CASSPQGSKNIQYF.

J is TRBJ2-7 and V is TRBV4-3; 10 bases map to TRBD1. CDR3 size: 15 residues. The germline V gene encodes CDR1 LGHNA and CDR2 YSLEER. The V segment lost 2 bases and the J segment 2 bases; nucleotides outside the gene matches: 3. The CDR3 DNA reads as TGCGCCAGCAGCCAAACCGGGACAGGGGCCTACGAGCAGTACTTC. This translates into CASSQTGTGAYEQYF.

The chain couples TRBV7-9 to TRBJ2-6; D perhaps matches TRBD1 (6 bases). There are 16 residues in the CDR3. With 3 bases removed from V and 5 bases from J, the gap between germline ends came to 14 bases. CDR1 is SEHNR and CDR2 is FQNEAQ in the germline V gene (reference sequence). CDR3: CASSFQPGERANVLTF. The CDR3, as DNA: TGTGCCAGCAGCTTCCAGCCAGGGGAACGGGCCAACGTCCTGACTTTC.

The chain combines TRBV7-9 with TRBJ2-7; the D is unclear. Trimming pared 4 bases from V and 2 bases from J, leaving 15 bases between. The germline CDR1 and CDR2 sequences are SEHNR and FQNEAQ (reference sequence). The CDR3 consists of 15 residues. CDR3 sequence: CASSSGFQTTYEQYF. CDR3 DNA sequence: TGTGCCAGCAGCTCCGGGTTCCAAACTACCTACGAGCAGTACTTC.

This chain uses TRBV11-2 with TRBJ2-3; 8 bases are shared with TRBD1. The CDR3 runs 16 residues. Trimming removed 3 bases from V and 2 bases from J; junction bases left unmatched: 7. Germline V gene lookup returns CDR1 SGHAT and CDR2 FQNNGV. The CDR3: CASSFRGRVPTDTQYF. The CDR3 coding sequence is TGTGCCAGCAGCTTCAGGGGGCGCGTCCCCACAGATACGCAGTATTTT.